The entry below gives a single T cell receptor (beta chain) sequence along with its context. No antigen is known for it. The CDR3 end lies 3 residues beyond the end of the read and is filled in from the germline J gene. The data were taken from a study of T cells in women clearing cervical HPV infection listed by TCRdb under 2018. A note on the overall study: The cases were approximately 25 women with histologically confirmed HPV16-related CIN3 or worse, and 2 of these cases were invasive cancers. Controls were 25 to 30 women whose single incident HPV16 infection cleared within 12 months without precancer or cancer developing. Blood from cases was collected at the visit at which the lesion was first identified, whereas blood from controls was collected once infection was no longer detected. Among cases, blood sampling occurred a median of 149 days after lesion detection, with an interquartile range of roughly 90 to 200 days. Because only a few women had HLA typing data, the possibility that HLA type acted as a confounder could not be ruled out. This exploratory proof-of-principle case-control study, nested within the Guanacaste HPV Natural History Study in Costa Rica, compared TCR repertoires among women with different cervical HPV16 outcomes. Cases were matched to controls by age within five years and by the year the sample was collected. A median age of almost 35 years was observed in cases versus 37 to 40 in controls, and no significant differences in baseline characteristics were found. In the parent cohort, some 10,000 women aged 18 or older were enrolled in Guanacaste, Costa Rica, during about 1993 to 1995 and were followed for more than 6 years. As quality controls, five blinded duplicates were added to each group, bringing the total to 60 or so samples made up of 50 or so participants and 10 or so replicates.

General conclusions and limits of the study: The cross-sectional design could not show whether associations preceded infection or resulted from it; effector/memory subsets and HPV-specific T cells were not isolated. Because the number of T cells per sample was unknown, the richness differences could reflect varying T-cell content rather than repertoire biology. Cases were distinguished from controls with an estimated AUC of about 0.78 by random forest classifiers combining richness and V gene abundances. CIN3+ cases had significantly higher TCR repertoire richness than controls across sequencing depths, but evenness did not differ between the groups. Lower TRBV6-7 relative abundance was observed in cases than in controls (approximately 0.1% versus 0.16%; Bonferroni P = 0.0008).

TCR beta CDR3 regions were amplified by multiplex PCR using the immunoSEQ assay from an average of approximately 1,200 ng genomic DNA per sample. The assay corrected primer bias using a complete synthetic TCR repertoire to establish an amplification baseline. The amplicons were sequenced using the Illumina platform. In the source study's methods: Sequence errors were corrected by clustering with frequency ratios and a modified nearest-neighbor algorithm, and the sequences were then analyzed in the immunoSEQ Analyzer using IMGT gene definitions. At each rarefaction depth, TCR richness and evenness were averaged across 20 rarefaction repeats, and samples with fewer sequences than that depth were excluded. V, D and J gene relative abundances were compared between groups with Wilcoxon rank sum tests, applying FDR correction. For the blinded duplicates, the intraclass correlation was roughly 96% for TCR richness and averaged around 76% across about 64 gene segments. The clones in this table, taken by TCRdb from immuneACCESS, are in-frame only. Not every clone is retained; where verified, under half of the shortfall comes from an unresolved V gene, and the cause of the rest is unknown. That table is the source of V, J and clone size, and D and trimming were worked out from the DNA. The sample's table lists a count of 20,000 to 25,000 clones. Jointly, the top ten make up 20% to 25% of the sample.

From the cysteine up to the phenylalanine, the CDR3 has a length of 13 residues. The DNA covers only part of the CDR3, 30 bases in frame from base 1. Cut back by 4 bases and 2 bases, the V and J ends lie 9 bases apart. The germline V gene yields SGHDN for CDR1 and FVKESK for CDR2. Every participant had a single incident cervical HPV16 infection, and women with prevalent HPV16 infections were excluded. Cervical HPV DNA was detected with MY09/MY11 PCR, and genotyping was done with dot-blot hybridization. Under 17 mL of heparinized blood was centrifuged, after which the buffy coat was aliquoted, frozen at -30 degrees C, and then stored at -80 degrees C. QIAGEN kits were used to extract genomic DNA from buffy coat specimens.

Sequenced sample: blood buffy coat. The receptor was isolated from a woman between 18 and 70 years old with a cervical HPV16 infection that either progressed to CIN3+ or cleared (not recorded which). The rearrangement combines TRBV14 with TRBJ2-7; the D segment could be TRBD1, given 6 matching bases. CDR3 bases read: TGTGCCAGCAGCCGGGGGCACCCCTACGAG. It specifies CASSRGHPYE. The entire CDR3 sequence reads CASSRGHPYEQYF.